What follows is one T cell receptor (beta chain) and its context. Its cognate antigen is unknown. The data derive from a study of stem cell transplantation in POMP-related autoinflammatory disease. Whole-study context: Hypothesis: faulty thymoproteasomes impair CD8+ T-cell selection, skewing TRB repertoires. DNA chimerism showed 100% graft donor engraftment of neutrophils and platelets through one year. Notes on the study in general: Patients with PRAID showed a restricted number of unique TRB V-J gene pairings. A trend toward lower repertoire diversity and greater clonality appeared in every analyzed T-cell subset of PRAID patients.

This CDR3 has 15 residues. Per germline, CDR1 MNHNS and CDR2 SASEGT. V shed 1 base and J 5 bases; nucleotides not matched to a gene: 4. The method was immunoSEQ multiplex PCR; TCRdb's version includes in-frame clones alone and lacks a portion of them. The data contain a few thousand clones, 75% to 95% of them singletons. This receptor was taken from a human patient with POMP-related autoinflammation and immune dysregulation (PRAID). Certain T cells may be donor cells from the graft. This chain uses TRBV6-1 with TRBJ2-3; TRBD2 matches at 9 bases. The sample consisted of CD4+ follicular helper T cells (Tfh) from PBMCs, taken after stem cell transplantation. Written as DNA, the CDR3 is TGTGCCAGCAGTGAAGGCGGGAGGGCTCTAGATACGCAGTATTTT. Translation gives CASSEGGRALDTQYF.